A single sample is the source of the 21 T cell receptor beta chains below, sequenced in a study of yellow fever vaccine responses in identical twins. MiXCR was run by TCRdb on the RT-PCR reads, yielding one entry per CDR3 protein. This table has about 4,700 distinct CDR3 sequences, around nine tenths appearing once. Material: T cells from blood (PBMCs), unsorted or a sorted subset (not recorded which), obtained before or after yellow fever vaccination (not recorded which). The source of these receptors is a woman between 18 and 29 years old who received the yellow fever vaccine.

The V and J genes are TRBV11-1 and TRBJ1-6; D gene unclear. The CDR3 extends over 15 amino acids. Trimming left V 5 bases short and J 5 bases short, with 13 bases between. Germline V gives CDR1 SGHAT, CDR2 FQDESV (reference sequence). Here the CDR3 reads CASSPRREDNSPLHF. The CDR3 nucleotides read TGTGCCAGCAGCCCCCGACGGGAGGATAATTCACCCCTCCACTTT.

The chain combines TRBV29-1 with TRBJ2-7, with D possibly TRBD1 on 6 matching bases. V lost 5 bases and J 2 bases, leaving 16 bases between the germline ends. Germline CDR1 SQVTM, CDR2 ANQGSEA. The CDR3 has 14 amino acids. This CDR3 reads CSVYKQGAPYEQYF. In DNA form, the CDR3 reads TGCAGCGTTTACAAACAGGGAGCTCCCTACGAGCAGTACTTC.

CDR3 in amino acids: CASSLVAGGFGNEQFF. The CDR3 DNA is TGTGCCAGCAGCTTAGTTGCGGGAGGGTTTGGGAATGAGCAGTTCTTC. This rearrangement joins TRBV11-3 to TRBJ2-1, with TRBD2 identical over 9 bases. Looked up from germline, CDR1 is SGHNT and CDR2 is YENEEA. Unmatched junction bases numbered 8, after V lost 1 base and J lost 7 bases. The length of the CDR3 is 16 residues.

The chain carries TRBV19 and TRBJ2-2; D gene unclear. The CDR3 contains 14 residues. Germline V gene data show CDR1 as LNHDA and CDR2 as SQIVND (reference sequence). Trimming removed 2 bases at V and 2 bases at J, with 6 bases between. The CDR3 loop is CASSIMGNTGELFF. The CDR3 DNA is TGTGCCAGTAGTATAATGGGAAACACCGGGGAGCTGTTTTTT.

The chain couples TRBV6-4 to TRBJ1-6; D not resolved. The germline V and J ends were trimmed by 0 bases and 10 bases, with 13 bases remaining between them. This CDR3 is 15 amino acids long. Germline CDR1 and CDR2: MRHNA and SNTAGT. The CDR3 nucleotides read TGTGCCAGCAGTGACTCTATGGGGAGTGAGTCACCCCTCCACTTT. The encoded protein is CASSDSMGSESPLHF.

The chain carries TRBV12-3 or TRBV12-4 and TRBJ2-7, with D unresolved. With 5 bases removed from V and 5 bases from J, the gap between germline ends came to 10 bases. This CDR3 is built from 12 residues. The CDR3 reads CASSGKTDEQYF. DNA for the CDR3: TGTGCCAGCAGTGGCAAAACGGACGAGCAGTACTTC.

The CDR3 here is CASLLGWNTEAFF. As DNA, the CDR3 is TGTGCCAGCCTCCTGGGTTGGAACACTGAAGCTTTCTTT. The rearrangement uses TRBV13 and TRBJ1-1; D ambiguous. Germline values: CDR1 PRHDT, CDR2 FYEKMQ (reference sequence). V was pared by 8 bases and J by 1 base, with 11 bases between. The CDR3 loop spans 13 amino acids.

J is TRBJ2-7 and V is TRBV18; no firm D call. The CDR3 is 14 amino acids. The V and J ends lost 6 bases and 0 bases respectively, with 12 bases between them. CDR1 is KGHSH and CDR2 is LQKENI in the germline V gene. The CDR3 sequence: CASSFLPSSYEQYF. CDR3 nucleotides: TGTGCCAGCTCCTTTCTGCCCAGCTCCTACGAGCAGTACTTC.

This CDR3 reads CASSLSETQYF. CDR3 DNA sequence: TGTGCCAGCAGTTTATCCGAGACCCAGTACTTC. The chain combines TRBV28 with TRBJ2-5; D unresolved. The V gene lost 1 base and the J gene lost 5 bases, with 2 bases spanning the gap. The CDR3 spans 11 residues. The germline gives CDR1 MDHEN, CDR2 SYDVKM.

This rearrangement joins TRBV10-3 to TRBJ1-2, with D unclear. From germline, CDR1 is ENHRY and CDR2 SYGVKD. CDR3 length: 17 residues. V was cut by 0 bases and J by 0 bases, with 14 bases left in between. CDR3 in amino acids: CAISESSWPTANYGYTF. Written as DNA, the CDR3 is TGTGCCATCAGTGAGTCGAGCTGGCCAACAGCTAACTATGGCTACACCTTC.

V is TRBV18 and J is TRBJ2-1; TRBD1 might be the D (6 bases). This CDR3 is 15 amino acids long. Per the germline V gene, CDR1 is KGHSH and CDR2 is LQKENI. V lost 6 bases and J lost 1, with 13 bases in between. The CDR3 DNA reads TGTGCCAGCTCTCCTACAGGGTGGTCCTACAATGAGCAGTTCTTC. It is translated as CASSPTGWSYNEQFF.

V usage is TRBV5-6 and J usage is TRBJ2-3, with D perhaps TRBD2 (5 bases). The CDR3 runs 14 residues. V was cut by 4 bases and J by 2 bases, with 11 bases left in between. Germline V gene sequence: CDR1 SGHDT, CDR2 YYEEEE. The CDR3 here is CASSAAVYTDTQYF. CDR3 DNA sequence: TGTGCCAGCAGCGCAGCGGTTTACACAGATACGCAGTATTTT.

The chain carries TRBV7-2 and TRBJ2-4; 12 bases fit TRBD2. CDR3 length: 14 residues. CDR1 is SGHTA, CDR2 FQGNSA, per germline. After removal of 7 bases from V and 5 bases from J, the junction contained 3 bases not matched to a gene. DNA of the CDR3: TGTGCCAGCAACCTAGCGGGAGGGCAAAACATTCAGTACTTC. Its protein product is CASNLAGGQNIQYF.

The chain carries TRBV19 and TRBJ2-7; D gene ambiguous. The CDR3 covers 12 residues. Trimming left V 5 bases short and J 2 bases short, with 7 bases between. Per the germline V gene, CDR1 is LNHDA and CDR2 is SQIVND (reference sequence). This CDR3 reads CASSDGPYEQYF. For the CDR3, the DNA is TGTGCCAGTAGTGACGGCCCCTACGAGCAGTACTTC.

This clonotype was detected only a few times. This rearrangement joins TRBV27 to TRBJ2-1; 7 nucleotides agree with TRBD2. V was clipped by 2 bases and J by 5 bases; unmatched bases: 3. The germline V gene encodes CDR1 MNHEY and CDR2 SMNVEV (reference sequence). The CDR3 consists of 14 residues. This CDR3 reads CASSLGGGDNEQFF. The CDR3 bases are TGTGCCAGCAGTTTAGGCGGGGGTGACAATGAGCAGTTCTTC.

The rearrangement joins TRBV4-3 to TRBJ2-1; D not resolved. Trimming removed 1 base at V and 0 bases at J, with 10 bases between. This CDR3 is built from 16 residues. Per germline, CDR1 LGHNA and CDR2 YSLEER. CDR3 in DNA: TGCGCCAGCAGCCAAGGCGACTCCTACTCCTACAATGAGCAGTTCTTC. Amino acids: CASSQGDSYSYNEQFF.

The chain carries TRBV23-1 and TRBJ2-5; D gene ambiguous. TRBV23-1 counts as an open reading frame of uncertain function. The CDR3 spans 14 residues. The V end was cut by 6 bases, the J end by 5 bases, with 16 bases between. The CDR3 DNA follows: TGCGCCAGCAGCCTGAATTACGGGTGGGAGACCCAGTACTTC. This translates into CASSLNYGWETQYF.

The rearrangement joins TRBV27 to TRBJ2-1; 7 nucleotides agree with TRBD2. This CDR3 has 16 amino acids. Per the germline V gene, CDR1 is MNHEY and CDR2 is SMNVEV (reference sequence). V shed 1 base and J 3 bases; nucleotides not matched to a gene: 6. CDR3 bases: TGTGCCAGCAGTTTATGGCTAGCGGCAGGCTACAATGAGCAGTTCTTC. Translated: CASSLWLAAGYNEQFF.

V is TRBV7-3 and J is TRBJ2-1; perhaps TRBD2 as D (6 bases). Per the germline V gene, CDR1 is SGHTA and CDR2 is FQGTGA. Deletions cut 2 bases from V and 8 bases from J, with 19 bases between. CDR3 length: 16 residues. The CDR3 reads CASSLRANGGLHEQFF. The CDR3 bases are TGTGCCAGCAGCTTACGGGCCAATGGGGGACTCCATGAGCAGTTCTTC. Full variable domain (missing parts from reference TRBV7-3 and TRBJ2-1): GAGVSQTPSNKVTEKGKYVELRCDPISGHTALYWYRQSLGQGPEFLIYFQGTGAADDSGLPNDRFFAVRPEGSVSTLKIQRTERGDSAVYLCASSLRANGGLHEQFFGPGTRLTVL.

This chain links TRBV11-2 with TRBJ2-1; TRBD2 matches at 9 bases. The V gene end was trimmed by 2 bases and the J gene end by 0 bases; junction bases not matched to a gene: 8. The CDR3 sequence is 18 residues long. CDR1 is SGHAT, CDR2 FQNNGV, per germline. CDR3 protein: CASSLNRLAGISYNEQFF. In DNA, the CDR3 is TGTGCCAGCAGCTTAAACAGGCTAGCGGGAATCTCCTACAATGAGCAGTTCTTC. The full variable domain, rest sourced from reference TRBV11-2 and TRBJ2-1, is EAGVAQSPRYKIIEKRQSVAFWCNPISGHATLYWYQQILGQGPKLLIQFQNNGVVDDSQLPKDRFSAERLKGVDSTLKIQPAKLEDSAVYLCASSLNRLAGISYNEQFFGPGTRLTVL.

V is TRBV13 and J is TRBJ2-3; D call uncertain. V dropped 2 bases and J dropped 3 bases, with 9 bases sitting between them. This CDR3 region has 14 residues. The germline V gene has CDR1 PRHDT and CDR2 FYEKMQ (reference sequence). This CDR3 is CASSLSRLTDTQYF. DNA for the CDR3: TGTGCCAGCAGCTTATCGCGGCTGACAGATACGCAGTATTTT.